This T cell receptor (beta chain) is drawn from a study of blood T cell repertoires in COVID-19. Study as a whole: T cells, B-cell-depleted T cells, or PBMCs supplied cDNA or gDNA.

Germline CDR1 and CDR2: SGHAT and FQNNGV. The V gene end was trimmed by 3 bases and the J gene end by 1 base; junction bases not matched to a gene: 3. The CDR3 runs 15 residues. Living in about two dozen US areas, the participants were between roughly 18 and 90 years of age. In the original analysis: Researchers report that nucleated cell counts were estimated from reference gene primer amplification. This table comes from immunoSEQ multiplex PCR, and its TCRdb copy is limited to in-frame clones, with some not included. The DNA was the basis for D and trimming; V, J and clone size are from that table. This table holds over 120,000 clones, about nine tenths found once.

The V gene is TRBV11-2, the J gene TRBJ2-7, with 10 positions matching TRBD1. Sequencing was performed on PBMCs or T cells enriched from blood (not recorded which). This TCR came from a man aged 60 to 69 who had recovered from COVID-19. CDR3: CASSFWTGGSYEQYF. The CDR3 nucleotides are TGTGCCAGCAGCTTCTGGACAGGGGGTTCCTACGAGCAGTACTTC.